The clone carrying this TCR beta chain was seen more than once but under ten times. The sample's time point: after dendritic cell vaccination, including at tumor progression/relapse. The sample comes from a study of glioma-infiltrating T cells after dendritic cell vaccination. Some clones are missing from TCRdb's copy, which holds only in-frame ones; the method was immunoSEQ multiplex PCR. The sample contains about 10,000 clones, 81% of which appear only once. J gave up 2 bases and V 4 bases, and 6 bases lay outside the gene matches. CDR1 SGHTA and CDR2 FQGNSA come from the germline V gene. The CDR3 extends over 15 amino acids.

The receptor comes from a human donor with glioblastoma. The chain has TRBV7-2 and TRBJ2-3; 7 bases are shared with TRBD2. The sequencing here drew on blood, taken after dendritic cell vaccination. CDR3 in DNA: TGTGCCAGCAGCTCCTGGGGGGGGATCACAGATACGCAGTATTTT. Its protein product is CASSSWGGITDTQYF.